The present TCR beta chain was sequenced within a study of CD4 T cells in relation to SARS-CoV-2 and coronaviruses. Study context: TCR beta CDR3s were sequenced after approximately ten-day antigen culture of PBMCs.

More than 7.5 x 10^4 naive or memory CD4+ cells were cultured with CEF peptides for nine to ten days. Method: immunoSEQ multiplex PCR; TCRdb's copy keeps in-frame clones and lacks some. The table lists around 35,000 clones, more than 65% of them singletons. Concerning this clone: The antigen is undetermined.

The CDR3 has 12 amino acids. Per germline, CDR1 MGHDK and CDR2 SYGVNS. V was trimmed by 3 bases and J by 8 bases, leaving 9 bases between them. Input material: naive CD4+ T cells from PBMCs, cultured in vitro. The subset was: naive CD4+ T cells isolated by negative enrichment. The clonotype was recovered from an adult with COVID-19. The chain joins TRBV25-1 to TRBJ2-3, with D hard to call. The CDR3 region has the DNA TGTGCCAGCAGTGAGACACTGGGTACGCAGTATTTT. Protein product: CASSETLGTQYF. Full variable domain (remainder filled in from reference TRBV25-1 and TRBJ2-3): EADIYQTPRYLVIGTGKKITLECSQTMGHDKMYWYQQDPGMELHLIHYSYGVNSTEKGDLSSESTVSRIRTEHFPLTLESARPSHTSQYLCASSETLGTQYFGPGTRLTVL.